This TCR beta chain was recovered during a study of human T cells and chemical hapten exposure (dated by TCRdb to the early 2020s). Regarding the research as a whole: Libraries were combined into a pool for sequencing, and differences in TCR yield between samples came mainly from small differences in library volumes within the pool. This study followed changes in the peripheral blood TCR repertoire in vivo during primary and secondary sensitization of alopecia patients to the hapten diphenylcyclopropenone (DPC). Both TCR alpha and TCR beta chains were sequenced from each blood RNA sample. The full study reports these points: Repeated subsampling changed both the strength of the expansion versus patch-test correlation and the threshold at which the correlation became significant. No change with DPC sensitization was found in the number of TCRs above 1 in 1000 frequency, and no evidence of global repertoire structure alterations was found.

The method behind the library was 5' RACE. The run used an Illumina MiSeq. Library preparation attached unique molecular identifiers to individual cDNA molecules for quantitative, reproducible TCR counting. The original methods were these. A median of approximately 96,000 TCRs per sample was observed, with a range of 23,224 to 690,600. V, J and CDR3 annotation of the TCR reads was carried out using the Decombinator software suite. For PS versus PT1 abundance plots, all samples were subsampled to the same number of TCRs (28,000). Expanded TCRs were defined as absent before sensitization and observed at least eight times at the 2-week time point. TCRdb trimmed public reads at Q25 via fastp, called clones via MiXCR and kept in-frame beta chains. CDR3 protein duplicates are merged, each entry listing the most common genes and DNA. TCRdb's processing, not the study's, gives the V and J calls here. In all, the sample holds 110,000 or so distinct CDR3 sequences, and 19% of those were seen once. The ten largest make up 2.5% to 3.5% of the sample.

Remarks on this clonotype: Its antigen specificity is not known. Per-base qualities were not stored, and no clone one base away is much larger.

Trimming removed 3 bases from V and 3 bases from J, leaving 9 bases between the germline ends. In the germline V gene, CDR1 corresponds to MDHEN and CDR2 to SYDVKM. Including the terminal cysteine and phenylalanine, the CDR3 comprises 15 residues. Left in the record is the CDR3 DNA by itself, 45 bases read in frame from the first base. Total RNA was extracted from unfractionated whole blood that had been collected in Tempus Blood RNA tubes. Roughly 5 healthy volunteers were used as TCR sequencing controls and were bled at day 0, 2 weeks and 6 weeks. The source of this sequence is a human donor in good health. The chain is made from TRBV28 and TRBJ2-6, and perhaps TRBD1 as D gene, on 5 matching bases. The DNA sequence follows: TGTGCCAGCAGTTTTCTGCAGGGTGGGGCCAACGTCCTGACTTTC. Its translation reads: CASSFLQGGANVLTF.